This is a list of T cell receptor beta chains from one sample in a study of blood T cell repertoires in COVID-19. Here immunoSEQ multiplex PCR was the method, and the copy in TCRdb shows in-frame clones only, minus some. The sample includes 96,000 or so clones, roughly 90% seen only once; the top ten take approximately 1.7%. Sequenced sample: peripheral blood. Receptor source: a man in his 60s with acute or convalescent COVID-19. Both conserved end residues are part of each CDR3. Fields, in order: V gene, J gene, D gene, clone size, CDR3 DNA, CDR3 protein. A D gene is named only where the DNA matches it firmly. Clone size is given for some rows only: seen once, a few or many times, or a class if the clone is expanded.

TRBV3-1/TRBV3-2	TRBJ2-5	NA	NA	TGTGCCAGCATGTTCCGGGACTACCAAGAGACCCAGTACTTC	CASMFRDYQETQYF
TRBV2	TRBJ2-3	TRBD2	once	TGTGCCAGCTCACTTCCAGGACTAGCCCGCACAGATACGCAGTATTTT	CASSLPGLARTDTQYF
TRBV2	TRBJ1-1	NA	NA	TGTGCCAGCAGTGGGGAGCGGCAGCTGAACACTGAAGCTTTCTTT	CASSGERQLNTEAFF
TRBV18	TRBJ2-5	NA	NA	TGTGCCAGCTCACGGAGCAGGGAAGGGGAGACCCAGTACTTC	CASSRSREGETQYF
TRBV25-1	TRBJ2-1	TRBD1	NA	TGTGCCAGCAGTGAGTCGGGACAGGGGCAATTAGCGGCTGAGCAGTTCTTC	CASSESGQGQLAAEQFF
TRBV19	TRBJ2-1	TRBD1	NA	TGTGCCAGTAGCGGGACAGGGGTTAGTGAGCAGTTCTTC	CASSGTGVSEQFF
TRBV24-1	TRBJ2-5	TRBD1	NA	TGTGCCACCAGTGACCGGGGACAGCCCGAAGAGACCCAGTACTTC	CATSDRGQPEETQYF
TRBV11-3	TRBJ2-2	TRBD1	once	TGTGCCAGCAGACCTCCTCAGGGTAGGGGGCGGCTGTTTTTT	CASRPPQGRGRLFF
TRBV5-4	TRBJ2-7	NA	few	TGTGCCAGCAGCTTGAGATCGGGACTTTCCGAGCAGTACTTC	CASSLRSGLSEQYF
TRBV5-4	TRBJ2-5	TRBD2	NA	TGTGCCAGCAGCAGCGGACTAGCGGGAGACGAGACCCAGTACTTC	CASSSGLAGDETQYF
TRBV28	TRBJ1-5	NA	NA	TGTGCCAGCAGTTCAATACAGGGTATCGTTCGACCCCAGCATTTT	CASSSIQGIVRPQHF
TRBV9	TRBJ2-3	NA	once	TGTGCCAGCAGGTCGGCGAGGGCGGGGACAGATACGCAGTATTTT	CASRSARAGTDTQYF
TRBV6-5	TRBJ1-2	TRBD1	NA	TGTGCCAGCAGGGGGGGGGACAGGAGCAACTATGGCTACACCTTC	CASRGGDRSNYGYTF
TRBV29-1	TRBJ1-1	TRBD1	NA	TGCAGCGTATGGGACAGGCTGAACACTGAAGCTTTCTTT	CSVWDRLNTEAFF
TRBV18	TRBJ1-2	NA	NA	TGTGCCAGCTCACCCACACTGGTCGGGGAGGGCTACACCTTC	CASSPTLVGEGYTF
TRBV7-2	TRBJ2-3	NA	NA	TGTGCCAGCAGCTTAGTACAGGATACGCAGTATTTT	CASSLVQDTQYF
TRBV13	TRBJ2-2	NA	NA	TGTGCCAGCAGCTTAGTCCCACTGAACACCGGGGAGCTGTTTTTT	CASSLVPLNTGELFF
TRBV20-1	TRBJ2-1	TRBD2	few	TGCAGTGCTAGTTCGGCTAGCGGACGCAATGAGCAGTTCTTC	CSASSASGRNEQFF
TRBV11-2	TRBJ1-2	NA	once	TGTGCCAGCAGCTTGCGAGGGCGCAACTATGGCTACACCTTC	CASSLRGRNYGYTF
TRBV25-1	TRBJ2-5	TRBD1	NA	TGTGCCAGCAGTGAAGGGCCGCGGCAGGGGGCTTTGGAGACCCAGTACTTC	CASSEGPRQGALETQYF
TRBV11-3	TRBJ1-6	NA	NA	TGTGCCAGCAGCAGAGAATCAAATTCACCCCTCCACTTT	CASSRESNSPLHF
TRBV6-5	TRBJ2-7	TRBD2	NA	TGTGCCAGCAGTTATGGGGGAGGGATTAACTACGAGCAGTACTTC	CASSYGGGINYEQYF
TRBV27	TRBJ2-5	TRBD1	NA	TGTGCCAGCAGCATGACAGGGTATGGGATAGAGACCCAGTACTTC	CASSMTGYGIETQYF
TRBV7-2	TRBJ1-1	NA	few	TGTGCCAGCAGCTTAGATAAGCCATCTGAAGCTTTCTTT	CASSLDKPSEAFF
TRBV9	TRBJ2-3	TRBD1	NA	TGTGCCAGCAGCGATCGGGACAGGGTGAGGACAGATACGCAGTATTTT	CASSDRDRVRTDTQYF
TRBV11-3	TRBJ1-2	NA	NA	TGTGCCAGCAGCCCGGAGGGCTCCATCTATGGCTACACCTTC	CASSPEGSIYGYTF